The clone carrying this TCR beta chain was seen a handful of times. Its antigen is as yet unknown. This specimen comes from a study of cytomegalovirus exposure and HLA in healthy donors. Overall study context: Unique TCRs from HLA-typed donors, about 78 million of them, were held in an early data release. Overall study findings and caveats: About 87% or about 30% of the time was how often most TCR beta V segments were productive, according to an earlier analysis. HLA restriction was apparent for most CMV-associated TCR beta chains in a later analysis.

Germline assignment: CDR1 SNHLY and CDR2 FYNNEI. Trimming cost V 6 bases and J 3 bases; bases outside gene matches: 9. The length of the CDR3 is 15 residues. PCR amplification relied on 60 Vbeta primers (plus 13 Jbeta primers). In the study's own analysis: Unique TCR beta chains totaled 80 million to 100 million in a later count, with 8.5 million to 12 million of them shared. Clones were read by immunoSEQ multiplex PCR, and TCRdb kept only the in-frame ones, dropping some. The V and J calls and the clone size are those of that table, but D and trimming were determined from the DNA. The table lists about 15,000 clones, about 60% of them singletons.

This TCR derives from a woman aged 45 to 65 in good health and CMV-seropositive. The chain joins TRBV2 to TRBJ1-2, with 8 bases matching TRBD1. Sequencing was done on a sample of PBMCs. The CDR3 coding sequence is TGTGCCAGCAGGGATGAATTGACAGGGGACTATGGCTACACCTTC. It yields the protein CASRDELTGDYGYTF.